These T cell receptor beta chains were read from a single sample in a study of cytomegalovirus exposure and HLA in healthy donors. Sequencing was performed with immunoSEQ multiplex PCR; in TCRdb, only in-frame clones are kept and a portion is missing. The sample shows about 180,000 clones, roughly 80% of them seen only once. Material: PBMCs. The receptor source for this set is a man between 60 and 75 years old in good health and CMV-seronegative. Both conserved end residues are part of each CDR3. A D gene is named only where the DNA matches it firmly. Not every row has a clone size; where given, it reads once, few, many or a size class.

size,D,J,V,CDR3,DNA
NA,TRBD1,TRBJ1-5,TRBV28,CASSPRTGLTQPQHF,TGTGCCAGCAGTCCTAGGACAGGGTTGACTCAGCCCCAGCATTTT
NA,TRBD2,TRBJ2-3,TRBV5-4,CASSLGLAGGQDTQYF,TGTGCCAGCAGCTTGGGACTAGCGGGGGGACAAGATACGCAGTATTTT
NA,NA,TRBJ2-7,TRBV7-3,CASSLLPGLIYEQYF,TGTGCCAGCAGCTTACTCCCGGGACTGATCTACGAGCAGTACTTC
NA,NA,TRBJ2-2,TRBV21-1,CASTSGGDTGELFF,TGTGCCAGCACCTCGGGTGGCGACACCGGGGAGCTGTTTTTT
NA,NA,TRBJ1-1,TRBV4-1,CASSQDWRGMNTEAFF,TGCGCCAGCAGCCAAGACTGGCGGGGAATGAACACTGAAGCTTTCTTT
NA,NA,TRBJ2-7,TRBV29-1,CSVAGIGGYEQYF,TGCAGCGTCGCCGGGATAGGAGGCTACGAGCAGTACTTC
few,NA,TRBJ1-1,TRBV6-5,CASSSVNTEAFF,TGTGCCAGCAGTTCGGTGAACACTGAAGCTTTCTTT
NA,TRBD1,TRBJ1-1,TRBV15,CATSSDRVMNTEAFF,TGTGCCACCAGCAGTGACAGGGTAATGAACACTGAAGCTTTCTTT
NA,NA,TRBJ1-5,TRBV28,CATSTFPRDQPQHF,TGTGCCACCTCCACCTTTCCCCGCGATCAGCCCCAGCATTTT
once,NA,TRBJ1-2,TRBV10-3,CAISEGSLNYGYTF,TGTGCCATCAGTGAGGGCAGTCTTAACTATGGCTACACCTTC
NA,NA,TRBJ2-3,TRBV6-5,CASSSPTGGTDTQYF,TGTGCCAGCAGTTCCCCGACAGGAGGCACAGATACGCAGTATTTT
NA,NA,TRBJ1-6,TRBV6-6,CASRRGDTYNSPLHF,TGTGCCAGCAGAAGAGGGGACACCTATAATTCACCCCTCCACTTT
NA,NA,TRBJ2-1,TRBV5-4,CASSQYYRDTEQFF,TGTGCCAGCAGTCAATATTACAGGGATACTGAGCAGTTCTTC
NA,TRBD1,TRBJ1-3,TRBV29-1,CSVAGDRLSGNTIYF,TGCAGCGTTGCCGGGGACAGGCTATCTGGAAACACCATATATTTT
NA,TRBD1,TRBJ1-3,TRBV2,CASSERGLNTIYF,TGTGCCAGCAGTGAGAGGGGGCTCAACACCATATATTTT
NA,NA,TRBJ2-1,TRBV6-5,CASSTGSSHGEQFF,TGTGCCAGCAGTACAGGGTCGTCGCACGGTGAGCAGTTCTTC
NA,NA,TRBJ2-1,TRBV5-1,CASSSRQRLKNEQFF,TGCGCCAGCAGCTCACGTCAGAGGTTAAAGAATGAGCAGTTCTTC
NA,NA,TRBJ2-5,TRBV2,CASSEGLSQETQYF,TGTGCCAGCAGTGAAGGACTATCCCAAGAGACCCAGTACTTC
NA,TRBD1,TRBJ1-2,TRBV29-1,CSVSDRGYGYPF,TGCAGCGTCTCCGACAGGGGTTACGGCTACCCCTTC
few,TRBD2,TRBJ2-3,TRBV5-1,CASSVLPGGGSPDTQYF,TGCGCCAGCAGTGTCCTCCCTGGGGGGGGATCCCCAGATACGCAGTATTTT
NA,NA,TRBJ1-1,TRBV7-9,CAGGIPEVRNTEAFF,TGTGCCGGAGGGATCCCGGAGGTTAGGAACACTGAAGCTTTCTTT
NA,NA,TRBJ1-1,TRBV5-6,CASSLGGEAFF,TGTGCCAGCAGCTTAGGGGGTGAAGCTTTCTTT
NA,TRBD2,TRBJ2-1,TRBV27,CASSPGLAGNEQFF,TGTGCCAGCAGTCCGGGACTAGCGGGCAATGAGCAGTTCTTC
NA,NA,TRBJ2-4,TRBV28,CASSLPGEGNIQYF,TGTGCCAGCAGTTTGCCGGGAGAGGGGAACATTCAGTACTTC
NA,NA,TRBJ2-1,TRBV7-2,CASNRDWSTNEQFF,TGTGCCAGTAACCGGGACTGGTCGACCAATGAGCAGTTCTTC
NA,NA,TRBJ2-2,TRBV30,CAWSSTNTGSANTGELFF,TGTGCCTGGAGTTCTACTAACACAGGGAGTGCGAACACCGGGGAGCTGTTTTTT
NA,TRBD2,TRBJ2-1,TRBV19,CASTSGGAGEQFF,TGTGCCAGCACTAGCGGGGGGGCTGGTGAGCAGTTCTTC
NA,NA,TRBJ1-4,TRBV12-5,CASGPGEGFNEKLFF,TGTGCTAGTGGGCCGGGGGAAGGGTTTAATGAAAAACTGTTTTTT
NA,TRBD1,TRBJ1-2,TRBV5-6,CASNPTGPYGYTF,TGTGCCAGCAACCCGACAGGGCCCTATGGCTACACCTTC
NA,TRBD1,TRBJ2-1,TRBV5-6,CTSSLDRENYNEQFF,TGTACCAGCAGCTTAGACAGGGAGAACTACAATGAGCAGTTCTTC
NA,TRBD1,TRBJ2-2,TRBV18,CASSPPTGRSGELFF,TGTGCCAGCTCACCACCGACAGGGCGAAGCGGGGAGCTGTTTTTT
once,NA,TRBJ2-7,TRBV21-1,CASSHPDDPRVYEQYF,TGTGCCAGCAGCCACCCGGACGACCCCAGGGTCTACGAGCAGTACTTC
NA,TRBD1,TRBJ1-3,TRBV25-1,CASSAQQGKFGNTIYF,TGTGCCAGCAGTGCCCAACAGGGGAAATTCGGAAACACCATATATTTT
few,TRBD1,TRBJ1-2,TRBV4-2,CASSRTGDNYGYTF,TGTGCCAGCAGTCGGACAGGGGATAACTATGGCTACACCTTC
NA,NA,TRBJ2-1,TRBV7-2,CASSLERSGVRGEQFF,TGTGCCAGCAGCTTAGAACGGAGCGGAGTACGAGGAGAGCAGTTCTTC
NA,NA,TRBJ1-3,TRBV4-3,CASSQNTGAGNTIYF,TGCGCCAGCAGCCAAAACACGGGTGCTGGAAACACCATATATTTT
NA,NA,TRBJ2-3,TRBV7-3,CASSLTATRGDTQYF,TGTGCCAGCAGCTTAACCGCGACGCGGGGAGATACGCAGTATTTT
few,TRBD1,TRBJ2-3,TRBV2,CASSDDRGGEDTQYF,TGTGCCAGCAGTGACGACAGGGGGGGAGAGGATACGCAGTATTTT
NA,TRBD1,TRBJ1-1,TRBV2,CASSRDRDTEAFF,TGTGCCAGCAGTCGCGACAGGGACACTGAAGCTTTCTTT
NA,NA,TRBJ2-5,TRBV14,CASSQVGRAETQYF,TGTGCCAGCAGCCAAGTAGGCAGGGCTGAGACCCAGTACTTC
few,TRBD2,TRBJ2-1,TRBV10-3,CAIWAGVSGNEQFF,TGTGCCATCTGGGCGGGAGTCTCCGGGAATGAGCAGTTCTTC
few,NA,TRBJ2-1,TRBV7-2,CASSFGSEGEQFF,TGTGCCAGCAGCTTCGGTAGCGAGGGTGAGCAGTTCTTC
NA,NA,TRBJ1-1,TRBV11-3,CASSPRSGGTEAFF,TGTGCCAGCAGTCCCCGTTCCGGGGGCACTGAAGCTTTCTTT
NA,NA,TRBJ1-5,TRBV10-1,CASSESTASRTQHF,TGCGCCAGCAGTGAGTCTACAGCATCACGGACCCAGCATTTT
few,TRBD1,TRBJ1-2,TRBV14,CASSPRDRASGNYGYTF,TGTGCCAGCAGCCCCCGGGACAGGGCCTCAGGGAACTATGGCTACACCTTC
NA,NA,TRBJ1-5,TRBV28,CASSLMGGQPQHF,TGTGCCAGCAGTTTAATGGGGGGACAGCCCCAGCATTTT
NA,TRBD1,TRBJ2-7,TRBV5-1,CASSLKTGGDRTYEQYF,TGCGCCAGCAGCTTGAAGACAGGGGGCGATAGGACCTACGAGCAGTACTTC
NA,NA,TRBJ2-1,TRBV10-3,CAAGTQVPNEQFF,TGTGCCGCCGGGACTCAGGTCCCCAATGAGCAGTTCTTC
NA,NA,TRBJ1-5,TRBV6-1,CASRITGFGNQPQHF,TGTGCCAGCAGAATTACAGGGTTTGGGAATCAGCCCCAGCATTTT